This T cell receptor beta chain was captured by sequencing in a study of blood T cell repertoires in COVID-19. Looking at the study overall: The origin of the acute and convalescent COVID-19 samples was the United States, Italy and Spain. In each case, the material was cDNA or gDNA derived from T cells, B-cell-depleted T cells, or PBMCs.

Individuals aged 18 to 89 years were recruited from around 22 US areas. A few counts support this clone. The data were produced by immunoSEQ multiplex PCR, yet TCRdb's version contains in-frame clones alone and is incomplete. The sample shows 330,000 or so clones, 88% of them seen only once. The sequence was collected from a woman aged 30 to 39 who had been exposed to COVID-19. Sequenced: PBMCs or T cells enriched from blood (not recorded which).

The chain's CDR3 is CASRRTGEGYTF. The CDR3 nucleotides read TGTGCCAGCAGAAGGACAGGGGAAGGCTACACCTTC. This chain joins TRBV6-5 and TRBJ1-2; 9 bases align to TRBD1. V gave up 6 bases and J gave up 8 bases; unmatched junction bases: 4. The CDR3 spans 12 residues. The germline CDR1 and CDR2 sequences are MNHEY and SVGAGI.